The 11 T cell receptor beta chains below all came from one sample that was sequenced in a study of blood T cells in healthy people across ages. Using a J-beta primer mix together with a sample-barcoded 5' primer, a second PCR was run for roughly 6 to 12 cycles. Via MiXCR, TCRdb re-called the 5' RACE reads, giving one row per CDR3 protein. This table holds 1,300,000 or so distinct CDR3 sequences, approximately 59% found once. Sequencing input: blood. The receptors here all came from a man between 18 and 29 years old in good health.

Only a few counts were recorded for this clonotype. This chain uses TRBV4-2 with TRBJ1-2; D not certain. The CDR3 has 13 amino acids. Per germline, CDR1 LGHNA and CDR2 YNFKEQ. Trimming pared 0 bases from V and 10 bases from J, leaving 12 bases between. The CDR3 nucleotides read TGTGCCAGCAGCCAAGATAACGGGATTGACTACACCTTC. It translates to CASSQDNGIDYTF.

The V gene is TRBV4-2, the J gene TRBJ1-1; no clear D gene. Germline V CDR1 and CDR2: LGHNA, YNFKEQ. V lost 1 base and J 0 bases, leaving 12 bases between the germline ends. The CDR3 is 16 amino acids. The CDR3 bases are TGTGCCAGCAGCCAAGGGTTCCCGAGGTTGAACACTGAAGCTTTCTTT. As protein: CASSQGFPRLNTEAFF.

V is TRBV12-3 or TRBV12-4 and J is TRBJ2-7; a possible D gene is TRBD1 (5 bases). The V end lost 6 bases, the J end lost 4 bases, and 13 bases lay between the germline ends. CDR3 size: 13 residues. The CDR3 loop is CASSDGHFYEQYF. In DNA form, the CDR3 reads TGTGCCAGCAGCGATGGACATTTTTACGAGCAGTACTTC.

The genes are TRBV27 and TRBJ1-4; tentative D call: TRBD1 (6 bases). The germline V and J ends were trimmed by 7 bases and 2 bases, with 20 bases remaining between them. This CDR3 is 17 amino acids long. CDR1 is MNHEY, CDR2 SMNVEV, per germline (reference sequence). The CDR3 nucleotides are TGTGCCAGCATCGGCCGCCGGCCAGGGGTCACTAATGAAAAACTGTTTTTT. Translation: CASIGRRPGVTNEKLFF.

This chain uses TRBV5-1 with TRBJ2-6; weak D call: TRBD1 (6 bases). The V end lost 0 bases, the J end lost 0 bases, and 7 bases lay between the germline ends. The CDR3 sequence is 16 residues long. Germline assignment: CDR1 SGHRS and CDR2 YFSETQ. The DNA for the CDR3 is TGCGCCAGCAGCTTGGCAGGGGCCTCTGGGGCCAACGTCCTGACTTTC. Protein sequence: CASSLAGASGANVLTF.

The rearrangement uses TRBV29-1 and TRBJ2-7; perhaps TRBD1 as D (5 bases). Germline V gene sequence: CDR1 SQVTM, CDR2 ANQGSEA. This CDR3 is built from 12 residues. Trimming took 6 bases from V and 3 from J, leaving 12 bases between them. CDR3 protein: CSVRPGHYEQYF. The CDR3 DNA reads as TGCAGCGTCCGTCCAGGGCACTACGAGCAGTACTTC.

The J gene is TRBJ1-2, the V gene TRBV27, with D uncertain. There are 13 residues in the CDR3. V was trimmed by 10 bases and J by 0 bases, leaving 12 bases between them. The germline V gene has CDR1 MNHEY and CDR2 SMNVEV (reference sequence). The CDR3: CAILDGPNYGYTF. CDR3 in DNA: TGTGCCATCCTCGACGGACCTAACTATGGCTACACCTTC.

The rearrangement joins TRBV11-2 to TRBJ1-1; D is unresolved. This CDR3 has 13 amino acids. CDR1 is SGHAT and CDR2 is FQNNGV in the germline V gene. The V end lost 5 bases, the J end lost 6 bases, and 13 bases lay between the germline ends. CDR3 coding DNA: TGTGCCAGCAGCCCCGCTCGGGGTCCTGAAGCTTTCTTT. It codes for CASSPARGPEAFF.

The rearrangement joins TRBV29-1 to TRBJ2-1; D unclear. The J call may be wrong; the DNA end is better matched by TRBJ2-7. Germline CDR1 reads SQVTM; CDR2 reads ANQGSEA. This CDR3 has 13 amino acids. As DNA, the CDR3 is TGCAGCGTTGCGGTAGGTGTGTACAATGAGCAGTACTTC. It yields the protein CSVAVGVYNEQYF.

The chain recombines TRBV11-2 with TRBJ1-3, with D uncertain. The germline CDR1 and CDR2 sequences are SGHAT and FQNNGV. The CDR3 runs to 15 residues. Between the trimmed V and J ends, which lost 4 bases and 0 bases, there was a span of 10 bases. The CDR3 DNA reads TGTGCCAGCAGCTATAGCCGGAGCTCTGGAAACACCATATATTTT. Its translation: CASSYSRSSGNTIYF. Variable domain in full (rest from reference TRBV11-2 and TRBJ1-3): EAGVAQSPRYKIIEKRQSVAFWCNPISGHATLYWYQQILGQGPKLLIQFQNNGVVDDSQLPKDRFSAERLKGVDSTLKIQPAKLEDSAVYLCASSYSRSSGNTIYFGEGSWLTVV.

This clonotype was seen a few times. V usage is TRBV9 and J usage is TRBJ2-3; D is unresolved. The V gene's germline CDR1 is SGDLS and CDR2 YYNGEE. Between the trimmed V and J ends, which lost 0 bases and 2 bases, there was a span of 7 bases. The CDR3 spans 14 residues. The CDR3 DNA sequence: TGTGCCAGCAGCGTAGGACGAAACACAGATACGCAGTATTTT. It yields the protein CASSVGRNTDTQYF.